This T cell receptor (beta chain) originates from a study of T cell responses to AZD1222 COVID-19 vaccine. Study-wide results and caveats: Variant regions that are unmutated are reportedly the target of nearly half of spike-specific TCRs. There were vaccine-associated CD4 TCRs across spike, dominant at 160-218 and 743-854. Donors were largely white British and mainly female; clonal diversity was possibly underestimated. After the peak T cell response, and only then, were repertoires sampled.

The CDR3 length is 13 residues. V dropped 3 bases and J dropped 4 bases, with 9 bases sitting between them. The germline CDR1 and CDR2 sequences are SGHAT and FQNNGV. Data came from immunoSEQ multiplex PCR; TCRdb stores just in-frame clones and leaves some out. The sample lists some 170,000 clones, 85% to 90% occurring once. Concerning this clone: What it binds is unknown.

The chain carries TRBV11-2 and TRBJ1-2; D not resolved. The clonotype comes from an adult who received the MenACWY meningococcal vaccine as a control. The sample in question was peripheral blood, obtained 28 days after the second dose of the MenACWY control vaccine. The chain's CDR3 is CASSFQPVYGYTF. DNA of the CDR3: TGTGCCAGCAGCTTTCAGCCGGTCTATGGCTACACCTTC.